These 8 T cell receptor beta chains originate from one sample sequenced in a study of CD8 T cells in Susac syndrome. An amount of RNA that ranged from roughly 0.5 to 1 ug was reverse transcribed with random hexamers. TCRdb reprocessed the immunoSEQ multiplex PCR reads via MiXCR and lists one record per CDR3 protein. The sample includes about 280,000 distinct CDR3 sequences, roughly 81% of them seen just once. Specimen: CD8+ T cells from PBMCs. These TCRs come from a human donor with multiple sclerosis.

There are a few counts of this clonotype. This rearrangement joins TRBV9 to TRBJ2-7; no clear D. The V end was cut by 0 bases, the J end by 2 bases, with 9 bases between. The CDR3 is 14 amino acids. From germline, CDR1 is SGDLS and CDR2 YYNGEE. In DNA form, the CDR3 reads TGTGCCAGCAGCGTAGGCAGGACCCCCTACGAGCAGTACTTC. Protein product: CASSVGRTPYEQYF.

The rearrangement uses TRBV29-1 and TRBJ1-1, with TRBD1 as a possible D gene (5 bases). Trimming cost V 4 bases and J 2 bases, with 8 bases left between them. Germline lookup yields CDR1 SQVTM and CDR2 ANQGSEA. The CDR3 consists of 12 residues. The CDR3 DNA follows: TGCAGCGTTGGCCGGACAAACACTGAAGCTTTCTTT. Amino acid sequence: CSVGRTNTEAFF.

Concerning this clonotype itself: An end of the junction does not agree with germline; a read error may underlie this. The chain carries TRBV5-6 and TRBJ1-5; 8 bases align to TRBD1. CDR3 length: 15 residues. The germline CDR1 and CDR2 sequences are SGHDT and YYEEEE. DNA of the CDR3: TGTGCCAGCAGCCACGGACAGGGTAGCCATCAGCCCCAGCATTTT. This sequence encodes CASSHGQGSHQPQHF.

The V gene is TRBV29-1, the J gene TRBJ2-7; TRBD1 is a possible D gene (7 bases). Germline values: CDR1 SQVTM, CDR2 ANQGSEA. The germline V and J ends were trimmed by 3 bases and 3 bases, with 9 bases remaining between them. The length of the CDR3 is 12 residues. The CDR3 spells CSVERDSYEQYF. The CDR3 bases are TGCAGCGTTGAGCGGGACAGCTACGAGCAGTACTTC.

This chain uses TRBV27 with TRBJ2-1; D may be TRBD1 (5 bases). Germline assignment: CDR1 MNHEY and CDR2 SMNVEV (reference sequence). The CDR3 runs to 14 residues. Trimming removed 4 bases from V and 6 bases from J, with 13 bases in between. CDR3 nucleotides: TGTGCCAGCAGTTGGGATTGGGGCATCAATGAGCAGTTCTTC. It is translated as CASSWDWGINEQFF.

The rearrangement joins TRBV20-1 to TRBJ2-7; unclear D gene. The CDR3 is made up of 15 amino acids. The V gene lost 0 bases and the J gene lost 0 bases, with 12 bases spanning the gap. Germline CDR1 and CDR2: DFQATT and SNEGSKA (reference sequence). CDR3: CSARDPEKSSYEQYF. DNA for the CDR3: TGCAGTGCTAGAGATCCGGAGAAGAGCTCCTACGAGCAGTACTTC.

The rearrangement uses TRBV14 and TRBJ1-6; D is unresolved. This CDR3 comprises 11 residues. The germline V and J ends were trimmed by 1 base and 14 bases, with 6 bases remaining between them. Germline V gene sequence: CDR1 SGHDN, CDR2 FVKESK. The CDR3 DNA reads TGTGCCAGCAGCCAAGGGTCATCCCTCCACTTT. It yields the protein CASSQGSSLHF.

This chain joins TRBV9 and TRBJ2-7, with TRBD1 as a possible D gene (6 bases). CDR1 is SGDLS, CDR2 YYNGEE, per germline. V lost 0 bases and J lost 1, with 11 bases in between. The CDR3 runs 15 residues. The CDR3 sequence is CASSVVGGGSYEQYF. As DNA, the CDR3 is TGTGCCAGCAGCGTAGTTGGGGGCGGGTCCTACGAGCAGTACTTC. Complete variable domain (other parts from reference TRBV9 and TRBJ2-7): DSGVTQTPKHLITATGQRVTLRCSPRSGDLSVYWYQQSLDQGLQFLIQYYNGEERAKGNILERFSAQQFPDLHSELNLSSLELGDSALYFCASSVVGGGSYEQYFGPGTRLTVT.